This T cell receptor (beta chain) was obtained from a study of blood T cell repertoires in COVID-19. Overall study context: Samples came from the United States, Italy and Spain, spanning acute and convalescent COVID-19. PBMCs, B-cell-depleted T cells, or T cells provided the cDNA or gDNA that made up the material.

Per the authors' pipeline: Amplification of reference gene primers was used by the study to estimate nucleated cell counts. This table comes from immunoSEQ multiplex PCR, and its TCRdb copy is limited to in-frame clones, with some not included. V, J and clone size derive from that table, while D and trimming were established from the DNA sequence. The repertoire holds about 380,000 clones, with 85% as singletons. CDR1 MNHEY and CDR2 SVGAGI come from the germline V gene. Trimming cost V 6 bases and J 2 bases, with 13 bases left between them. CDR3 size: 14 residues. The sequence was collected from a woman aged 18-29 years with acute or convalescent COVID-19. The rearrangement uses TRBV6-5 and TRBJ1-2, with D perhaps TRBD1 (6 bases). The material sequenced was peripheral blood. The CDR3 sequence: CASSKSGTNYGYTF. In nucleotides, the CDR3 is TGTGCCAGCAGCAAGTCCGGGACAAACTATGGCTACACCTTC.